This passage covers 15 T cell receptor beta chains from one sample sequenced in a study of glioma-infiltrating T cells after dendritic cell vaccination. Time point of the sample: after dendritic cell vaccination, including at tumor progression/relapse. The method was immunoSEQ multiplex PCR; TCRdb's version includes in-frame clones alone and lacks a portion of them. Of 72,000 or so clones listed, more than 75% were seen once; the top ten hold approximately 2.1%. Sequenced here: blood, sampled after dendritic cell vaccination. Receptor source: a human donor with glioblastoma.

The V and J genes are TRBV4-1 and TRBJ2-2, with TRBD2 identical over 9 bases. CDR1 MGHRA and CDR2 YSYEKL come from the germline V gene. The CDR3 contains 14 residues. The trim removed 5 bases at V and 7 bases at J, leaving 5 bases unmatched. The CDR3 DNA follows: TGCGCCAGCAGCATGGGACTAGCTAGCGGGGAGCTGTTTTTT. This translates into CASSMGLASGELFF.

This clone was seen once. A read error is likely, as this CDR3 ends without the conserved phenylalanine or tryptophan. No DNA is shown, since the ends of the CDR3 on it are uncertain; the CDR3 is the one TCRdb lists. This CDR3 is CASSTGDLT. The chain employs TRBV19 and TRBJ1-1; the table's TRBD1 call for D was not verified on the DNA. CDR1 is LNHDA, CDR2 SQIVND, per germline (reference sequence). The CDR3 contains 9 residues when both ends are counted.

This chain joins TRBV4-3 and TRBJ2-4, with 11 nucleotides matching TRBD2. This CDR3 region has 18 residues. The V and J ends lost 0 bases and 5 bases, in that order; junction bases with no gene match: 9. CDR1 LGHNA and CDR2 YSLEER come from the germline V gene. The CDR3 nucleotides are TGCGCCAGCAGCCAAGATCGGCCTAGCGGGAGGCCTGAAAACATTCAGTACTTC. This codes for CASSQDRPSGRPENIQYF.

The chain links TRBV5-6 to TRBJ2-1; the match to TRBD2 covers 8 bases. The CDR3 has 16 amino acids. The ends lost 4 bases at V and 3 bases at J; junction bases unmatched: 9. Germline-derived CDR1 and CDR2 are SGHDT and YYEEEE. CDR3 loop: CASSPSPSGGYNEQFF. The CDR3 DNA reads TGTGCCAGCAGCCCATCTCCCAGCGGGGGCTACAATGAGCAGTTCTTC.

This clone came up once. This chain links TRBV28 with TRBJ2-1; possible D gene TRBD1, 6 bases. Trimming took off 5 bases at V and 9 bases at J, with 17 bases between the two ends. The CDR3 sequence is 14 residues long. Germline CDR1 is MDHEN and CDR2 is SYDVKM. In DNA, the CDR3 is TGTGCCAGCAGTCGGGGAGTACAGGGATCTGAGCAGTTCTTC. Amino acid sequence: CASSRGVQGSEQFF.

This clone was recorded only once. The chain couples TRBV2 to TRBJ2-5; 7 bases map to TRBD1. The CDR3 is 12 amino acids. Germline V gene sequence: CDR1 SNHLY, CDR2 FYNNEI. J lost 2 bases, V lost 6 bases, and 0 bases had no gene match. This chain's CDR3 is CASSRGQETQYF. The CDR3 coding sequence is TGTGCCAGCAGCAGGGGGCAAGAGACCCAGTACTTC.

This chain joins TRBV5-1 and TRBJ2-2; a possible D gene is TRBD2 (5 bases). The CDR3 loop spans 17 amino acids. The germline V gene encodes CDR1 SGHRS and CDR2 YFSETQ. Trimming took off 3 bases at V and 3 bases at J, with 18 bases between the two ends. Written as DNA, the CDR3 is TGCGCCAGCAGCTATGGCCCGGCGGGCGGAGACACCGGGGAGCTGTTTTTT. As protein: CASSYGPAGGDTGELFF. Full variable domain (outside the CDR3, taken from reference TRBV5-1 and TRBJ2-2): KAGVTQTPRYLIKTRGQQVTLSCSPISGHRSVSWYQQTPGQGLQFLFEYFSETQRNKGNFPGRFSGRQFSNSRSEMNVSTLELGDSALYLCASSYGPAGGDTGELFFGEGSRLTVL.

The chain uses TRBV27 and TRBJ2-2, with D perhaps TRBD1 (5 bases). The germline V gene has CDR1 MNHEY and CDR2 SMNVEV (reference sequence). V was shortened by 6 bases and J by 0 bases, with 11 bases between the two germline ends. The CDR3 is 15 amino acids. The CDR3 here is CASRILTANTGELFF. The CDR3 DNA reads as TGTGCCAGCAGAATTTTGACAGCGAACACCGGGGAGCTGTTTTTT.

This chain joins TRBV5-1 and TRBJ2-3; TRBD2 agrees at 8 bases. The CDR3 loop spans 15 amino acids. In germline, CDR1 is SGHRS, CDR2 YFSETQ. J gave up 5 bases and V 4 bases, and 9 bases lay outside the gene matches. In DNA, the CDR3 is TGCGCCAGCAGCCGGGCGGGGGGTGTGCAAGATACGCAGTATTTT. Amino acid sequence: CASSRAGGVQDTQYF.

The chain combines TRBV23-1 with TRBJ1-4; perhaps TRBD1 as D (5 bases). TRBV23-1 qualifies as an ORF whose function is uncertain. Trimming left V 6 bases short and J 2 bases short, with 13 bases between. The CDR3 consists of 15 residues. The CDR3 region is CASSQATVTNEKLFF. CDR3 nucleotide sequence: TGCGCCAGCAGCCAGGCGACAGTTACTAATGAAAAACTGTTTTTT.

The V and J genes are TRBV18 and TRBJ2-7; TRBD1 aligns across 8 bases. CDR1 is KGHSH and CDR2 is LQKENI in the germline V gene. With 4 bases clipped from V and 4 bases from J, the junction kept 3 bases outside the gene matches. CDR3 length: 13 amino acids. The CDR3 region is CASSLQGAYEQYF. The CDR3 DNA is TGTGCCAGCTCACTTCAGGGGGCTTACGAGCAGTACTTC.

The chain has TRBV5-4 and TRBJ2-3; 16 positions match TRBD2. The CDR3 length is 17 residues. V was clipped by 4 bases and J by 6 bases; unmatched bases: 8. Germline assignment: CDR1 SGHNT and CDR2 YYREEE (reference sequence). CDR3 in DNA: TGTGCCAGCAGCAGCCGGGGGACTAGCGGGGGGGTTGATACGCAGTATTTT. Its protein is CASSSRGTSGGVDTQYF.

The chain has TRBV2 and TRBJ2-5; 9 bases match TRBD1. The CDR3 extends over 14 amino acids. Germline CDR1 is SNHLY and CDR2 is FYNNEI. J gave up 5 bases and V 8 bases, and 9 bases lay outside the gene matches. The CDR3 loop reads CASLTGGAFETQYF. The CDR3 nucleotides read TGTGCCAGCCTAACAGGGGGCGCATTCGAGACCCAGTACTTC. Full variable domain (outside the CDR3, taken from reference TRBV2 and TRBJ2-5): EPEVTQTPSHQVTQMGQEVILRCVPISNHLYFYWYRQILGQKVEFLVSFYNNEISEKSEIFDDQFSVERPDGSNFTLKIRSTKLEDSAMYFCASLTGGAFETQYFGPGTRLLVL.

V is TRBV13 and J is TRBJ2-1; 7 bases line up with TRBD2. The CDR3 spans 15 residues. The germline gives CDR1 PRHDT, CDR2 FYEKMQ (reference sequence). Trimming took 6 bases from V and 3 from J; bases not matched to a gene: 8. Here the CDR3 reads CASSPIGGGYNEQFF. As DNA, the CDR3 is TGTGCCAGCAGTCCCATAGGCGGGGGCTACAATGAGCAGTTCTTC.

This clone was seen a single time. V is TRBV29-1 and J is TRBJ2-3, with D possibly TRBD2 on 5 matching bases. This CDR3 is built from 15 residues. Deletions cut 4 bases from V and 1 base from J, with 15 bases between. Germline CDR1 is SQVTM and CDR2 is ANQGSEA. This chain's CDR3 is CSVAGEGKGTDTQYF. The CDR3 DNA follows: TGCAGCGTTGCCGGAGAGGGAAAGGGCACAGATACGCAGTATTTT.